The 26 T cell receptor beta chains below come from one sample, sequenced in a study of T cell repertoires in cytomegalovirus infection. One entry per CDR3 protein results from TCRdb running MiXCR on the reads. Among approximately 150,000 distinct CDR3 sequences listed, 6.5% were seen once. Sequencing input: PBMCs. The receptors stem from a human donor in good health (CMV status not recorded). Some clones in this sample may be carry-over from other donors' samples.

This clonotype occurred many times. The rearrangement joins TRBV7-9 to TRBJ1-2; no definite D call. The CDR3 spans 11 residues. V was shortened by 5 bases and J by 8 bases, with 9 bases between the two germline ends. Germline CDR1 is SEHNR and CDR2 is FQNEAQ (reference sequence). The CDR3 loop is CASSNSAGYTF. The CDR3 DNA reads TGTGCCAGCAGCAATTCAGCGGGCTACACCTTC.

The sample holds many counts of this clonotype. The rearrangement joins TRBV7-2 to TRBJ2-3; no clear D. Germline CDR1 SGHTA, CDR2 FQGNSA. The CDR3 spans 15 residues. V gave up 5 bases and J gave up 1 base, with 13 bases separating them. In DNA form, the CDR3 reads TGTGCCAGCAGCGCCGTCCGTAGAGGCACAGATACGCAGTATTTT. It is translated as CASSAVRRGTDTQYF.

This clonotype appeared a few times. The V gene is TRBV7-3, the J gene TRBJ2-3; 7 bases are a match to TRBD2. Trimming took 2 bases from V and 5 from J; bases not matched to a gene: 10. This CDR3 has 16 amino acids. The germline gives CDR1 SGHTA, CDR2 FQGTGA. CDR3 residues: CASSLSASGPGDTQYF. The CDR3 DNA is TGTGCCAGCAGCTTATCGGCTAGCGGTCCGGGAGATACGCAGTATTTT. Full variable domain (rest looked up from reference TRBV7-3 and TRBJ2-3): GAGVSQTPSNKVTEKGKYVELRCDPISGHTALYWYRQSLGQGPEFLIYFQGTGAADDSGLPNDRFFAVRPEGSVSTLKIQRTERGDSAVYLCASSLSASGPGDTQYFGPGTRLTVL.

This clonotype was seen many times. The rearrangement links TRBV7-6 to TRBJ1-4, with TRBD1 matching 9 bases. The CDR3 has 15 residues. CDR1 is SGHVS, CDR2 FNYEAQ, per germline. After removal of 4 bases from V and 3 bases from J, the junction contained 3 bases not matched to a gene. CDR3 sequence (DNA): TGTGCCAGCAGCTCCGGGACAGGGTCTAATGAAAAACTGTTTTTT. Protein product: CASSSGTGSNEKLFF. Full variable domain (outside the CDR3, taken from reference TRBV7-6 and TRBJ1-4): GAGVSQSPRYKVTKRGQDVALRCDPISGHVSLYWYRQALGQGPEFLTYFNYEAQQDKSGLPNDRFSAERPEGSISTLTIQRTEQRDSAMYRCASSSGTGSNEKLFFGSGTQLSVL.

The chain has TRBV7-2 and TRBJ2-7; TRBD1 matches at 9 bases. The CDR3 consists of 14 residues. J was trimmed by 5 bases and V by 4 bases; bases with no gene match: 6. The V gene's germline CDR1 is SGHTA and CDR2 FQGNSA. Here the CDR3 reads CASSSNRGRNEQYF. For the CDR3, the DNA is TGTGCCAGCAGCTCGAACAGGGGGCGGAACGAGCAGTACTTC.

Ten or more counts support this clonotype. The chain recombines TRBV28 with TRBJ1-3, with D possibly matching TRBD1 (6 bases). The germline CDR1 and CDR2 sequences are MDHEN and SYDVKM. V was shortened by 3 bases and J by 2 bases, with 11 bases between the two germline ends. The CDR3 covers 15 residues. The CDR3 sequence is CASSFLGGTGNTIYF. In DNA, the CDR3 is TGTGCCAGCAGTTTCCTAGGGGGAACTGGAAACACCATATATTTT.

The V gene is TRBV7-9, the J gene TRBJ1-2; the match to TRBD1 covers 8 bases. Germline loops: CDR1 SEHNR, CDR2 FQNEAQ (reference sequence). The CDR3 covers 16 residues. V was pared by 4 bases and J by 8 bases, with 15 bases of the junction left unmatched. Written as DNA, the CDR3 is TGTGCCAGCAGCTCAAACTCGGACAGGGCTCTCGACGGCTACACCTTC. Its translation is CASSSNSDRALDGYTF.

This sequence joins TRBV19 and TRBJ1-5; D gene unclear. V was cut by 6 bases and J by 5 bases, with 17 bases left in between. The germline gives CDR1 LNHDA, CDR2 SQIVND (reference sequence). The CDR3 covers 15 residues. CDR3 coding DNA: TGTGCCAGTAGCCGTAAATTGCTGTCAGATCAGCCCCAGCATTTT. It translates to CASSRKLLSDQPQHF.

This clonotype came up a few times. This chain uses TRBV6-2 or TRBV6-3 with TRBJ1-2; TRBD1 agrees at 7 bases. The trim removed 0 bases at V and 7 bases at J, leaving 5 bases unmatched. This CDR3 is 14 amino acids long. The V gene's germline CDR1 is MNHEY and CDR2 SVGEGT. The CDR3 sequence is CASSYSRQGGGYTF. The DNA for the CDR3 is TGTGCCAGCAGTTACTCGAGACAGGGTGGTGGCTACACCTTC.

This clonotype has at least ten counts. The chain links TRBV3-1 to TRBJ1-2, with 9 bases identical to TRBD1. The CDR3 covers 14 residues. V lost 5 bases, J lost 2 bases, and 3 bases stayed unmatched. Per the germline V gene, CDR1 is LGHDT and CDR2 is YNNKEL (reference sequence). CDR3 loop: CASSTGGRNYGYTF. The CDR3 DNA sequence: TGTGCCAGCAGCACAGGGGGCCGGAACTATGGCTACACCTTC. The full variable domain, in which reference TRBV3-1 and TRBJ1-2 provide the parts outside the CDR3, is DTAVSQTPKYLVTQMGNDKSIKCEQNLGHDTMYWYKQDSKKFLKIMFSYNNKELIINETVPNRFSPKSPDKAHLNLHINSLELGDSAVYFCASSTGGRNYGYTFGSGTRLTVV.

This clonotype came up many times. The chain couples TRBV7-3 to TRBJ2-4; D is undetermined. CDR1 is SGHTA and CDR2 is FQGTGA in the germline V gene. The CDR3 sequence is 13 residues long. Trimming shortened V by 2 bases and J by 13 bases, and 15 bases separated the two germline ends. CDR3 residues: CASSLGSLFFQYF. For the CDR3, the DNA is TGTGCCAGCAGCTTAGGTTCCCTCTTTTTCCAGTACTTC.

This clonotype was counted many times. The J gene is TRBJ2-7, the V gene TRBV20-1; D remains ambiguous. There are 12 residues in the CDR3. V shed 1 base and J shed 7 bases, with 11 bases lying between them. The germline gives CDR1 DFQATT, CDR2 SNEGSKA (reference sequence). The CDR3, as DNA: TGCAGTGCTAGAGGTCCCCTTAAGGAGCAGTACTTC. As protein: CSARGPLKEQYF.

This clonotype occurred many times. The genes are TRBV15 and TRBJ2-7; TRBD2 agrees at 8 bases. With 8 bases clipped from V and 3 bases from J, the junction kept 6 bases outside the gene matches. From germline, CDR1 is LNHNV and CDR2 YYDKDF (reference sequence). CDR3 size: 13 residues. This CDR3 reads CATGKAGDYEQYF. The CDR3 region has the DNA TGTGCCACCGGAAAAGCGGGGGACTACGAGCAGTACTTC.

This clonotype was recorded at least ten times. The J gene is TRBJ2-1, the V gene TRBV7-2, with 7 bases that match TRBD2. The length of the CDR3 is 14 residues. Germline V gene lookup returns CDR1 SGHTA and CDR2 FQGNSA. V trimming: 5 bases; J trimming: 3 bases; junction bases outside the gene matches: 4. This CDR3 is CASSGGGVYNEQFF. The CDR3 nucleotides are TGTGCCAGCAGCGGCGGGGGAGTCTACAATGAGCAGTTCTTC. The variable domain in full, with the rest retrieved from reference TRBV7-2 and TRBJ2-1, is GAGVSQSPSNKVTEKGKDVELRCDPISGHTALYWYRQSLGQGLEFLIYFQGNSAPDKSGLPSDRFSAERTGGSVSTLTIQRTQQEDSAVYLCASSGGGVYNEQFFGPGTRLTVL.

This clonotype was detected many times. DNA of the CDR3: TGTGCCAGTCGACCCAGAAGCTCCTACGAGCAGTACTTC. Translation gives CASRPRSSYEQYF. The rearrangement uses TRBV2 and TRBJ2-7, with D unresolved. The CDR3 runs 13 residues. The V end lost 9 bases, the J end lost 0 bases, and 12 bases lay between the germline ends. CDR1 and CDR2 (germline): SNHLY, FYNNEI.

About this clonotype itself: With a much larger clone just one base away, this may be a read error. This sequence joins TRBV19 and TRBJ2-1, with TRBD2 matching 8 bases. V was clipped by 3 bases and J by 3 bases; unmatched bases: 10. From germline, CDR1 is LNHDA and CDR2 SQIVND (reference sequence). There are 17 residues in the CDR3. In nucleotides, the CDR3 is TGTGCCAGTAGTATGTCCCTCGGGGGGGGCCGCTACAATGAGCAGTTCTTC. Translation gives CASSMSLGGGRYNEQFF.

This clonotype occurred many times. The chain uses TRBV4-2 and TRBJ2-2, with D unclear. The CDR3 sequence is 14 residues long. Trimming pared 0 bases from V and 7 bases from J, leaving 9 bases between. Germline V gene data show CDR1 as LGHNA and CDR2 as YNFKEQ. Written as DNA, the CDR3 is TGTGCCAGCAGCCAAGAATCTCAGATCGGGGAGCTGTTTTTT. It translates to CASSQESQIGELFF.

There are many counts of this clonotype. The chain is built from TRBV7-8 and TRBJ1-4, with 9 bases aligning to TRBD1. Looked up from germline, CDR1 is SGHVS and CDR2 is FQNEAQ. The CDR3 length is 17 residues. The ends lost 6 bases at V and 0 bases at J; junction bases unmatched: 8. CDR3 protein: CASRTGGSYATNEKLFF. CDR3 DNA sequence: TGTGCCAGCAGGACAGGGGGTTCCTACGCAACTAATGAAAAACTGTTTTTT.

This clonotype showed up many times. As DNA, the CDR3 is TGTGCCAGCAGCTTATTTGCGGGGGGGAACACCGGGGAGCTGTTTTTT. This gives the protein CASSLFAGGNTGELFF. This chain links TRBV11-1 with TRBJ2-2; 8 nucleotides align to TRBD2. This CDR3 spans 16 amino acids. The V segment lost 2 bases and the J segment 1 base; nucleotides outside the gene matches: 3. Per germline, CDR1 SGHAT and CDR2 FQDESV (reference sequence).

This clonotype was observed many times. V gene TRBV19 combines with J gene TRBJ1-2; 9 nucleotides agree with TRBD1. Germline V gives CDR1 LNHDA, CDR2 SQIVND (reference sequence). This CDR3 comprises 18 residues. V was clipped by 3 bases and J by 9 bases; unmatched bases: 20. The CDR3 DNA reads TGTGCCAGTAGTATGTGGATCGGAGGGACAGGGTTTTATCTCAGCTACACCTTC. Protein sequence: CASSMWIGGTGFYLSYTF.

At least ten counts were recorded for this clonotype. This sequence joins TRBV7-9 and TRBJ2-5; the match to TRBD1 covers 8 bases. The V gene's germline CDR1 is SEHNR and CDR2 FQNEAQ (reference sequence). The CDR3 totals 14 residues. After removal of 5 bases from V and 4 bases from J, the junction contained 6 bases not matched to a gene. This chain's CDR3 is CASSGTGWGETQYF. CDR3 DNA: TGTGCCAGCAGCGGGACAGGATGGGGAGAGACCCAGTACTTC.

This clonotype was picked up many times. The J gene is TRBJ1-2, the V gene TRBV7-2; 10 bases agree with TRBD1. The CDR3 length is 18 residues. Trimming took 1 base from V and 3 from J; bases not matched to a gene: 11. The germline V gene encodes CDR1 SGHTA and CDR2 FQGNSA. In DNA, the CDR3 is TGTGCCAGCAGCTTAGTACCGACAGGGGGCGCTGGGCACTATGGCTACACCTTC. Translated: CASSLVPTGGAGHYGYTF.

The chain recombines TRBV20-1 with TRBJ1-2, with D possibly TRBD1 on 5 matching bases. Trimming took off 1 base at V and 3 bases at J, with 9 bases between the two ends. Germline lookup yields CDR1 DFQATT and CDR2 SNEGSKA (reference sequence). This CDR3 comprises 13 residues. CDR3 in amino acids: CSARAGGDYGYTF. In DNA, the CDR3 is TGCAGTGCTAGAGCGGGAGGGGACTATGGCTACACCTTC.

At least ten counts were recorded for this clonotype. V and J are TRBV20-1 and TRBJ2-5, with 7 positions matching TRBD2. Trimming took 3 bases from V and 3 from J; bases not matched to a gene: 4. CDR1 is DFQATT, CDR2 SNEGSKA, per germline (reference sequence). This CDR3 spans 13 amino acids. The CDR3 reads CSASGGGEETQYF. CDR3 bases: TGCAGTGCTAGCGGTGGGGGGGAAGAGACCCAGTACTTC.

This clonotype was observed at least ten times. The V and J genes are TRBV7-3 and TRBJ2-5, with D perhaps assigned TRBD1 or TRBD2 (5 bases each). The ends were cut back, 6 bases at V and 1 base at J, with 18 bases in the middle. The V gene's germline CDR1 is SGHTA and CDR2 FQGTGA. The CDR3 contains 16 residues. The CDR3 reads CASSRGVGSAQETQYF. In nucleotides, the CDR3 is TGTGCCAGCAGTAGGGGAGTGGGGTCGGCCCAAGAGACCCAGTACTTC.

This clonotype was detected ten times or more. The V gene is TRBV7-6, the J gene TRBJ2-1; the D gene is possibly TRBD1 (6 bases). The germline CDR1 and CDR2 sequences are SGHVS and FNYEAQ. The CDR3 is 16 amino acids. V was cut by 0 bases and J by 7 bases, with 16 bases left in between. The CDR3 region has the DNA TGTGCCAGCAGCTTAGCACCCCAGGGGAGTGGGAATGAGCAGTTCTTC. It translates to CASSLAPQGSGNEQFF. Looking up the rest from reference TRBV7-6 and TRBJ2-1 gives the full variable domain: GAGVSQSPRYKVTKRGQDVALRCDPISGHVSLYWYRQALGQGPEFLTYFNYEAQQDKSGLPNDRFSAERPEGSISTLTIQRTEQRDSAMYRCASSLAPQGSGNEQFFGPGTRLTVL.